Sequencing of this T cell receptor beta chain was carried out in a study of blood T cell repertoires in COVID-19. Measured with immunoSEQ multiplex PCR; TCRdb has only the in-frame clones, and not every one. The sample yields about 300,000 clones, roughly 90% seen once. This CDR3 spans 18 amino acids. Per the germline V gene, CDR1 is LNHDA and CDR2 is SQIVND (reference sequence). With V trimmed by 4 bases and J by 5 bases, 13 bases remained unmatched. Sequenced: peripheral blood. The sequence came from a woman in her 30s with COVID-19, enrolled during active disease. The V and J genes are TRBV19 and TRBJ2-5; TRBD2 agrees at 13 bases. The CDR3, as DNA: TGTGCCAGTAGTAGGTCCGGGACTAGCGGGGCCATGGGGGAGACCCAGTACTTC. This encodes CASSRSGTSGAMGETQYF. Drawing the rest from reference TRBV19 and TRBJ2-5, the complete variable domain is DGGITQSPKYLFRKEGQNVTLSCEQNLNHDAMYWYRQDPGQGLRLIYYSQIVNDFQKGDIAEGYSVSREKKESFPLTVTSAQKNPTAFYLCASSRSGTSGAMGETQYFGPGTRLLVL.